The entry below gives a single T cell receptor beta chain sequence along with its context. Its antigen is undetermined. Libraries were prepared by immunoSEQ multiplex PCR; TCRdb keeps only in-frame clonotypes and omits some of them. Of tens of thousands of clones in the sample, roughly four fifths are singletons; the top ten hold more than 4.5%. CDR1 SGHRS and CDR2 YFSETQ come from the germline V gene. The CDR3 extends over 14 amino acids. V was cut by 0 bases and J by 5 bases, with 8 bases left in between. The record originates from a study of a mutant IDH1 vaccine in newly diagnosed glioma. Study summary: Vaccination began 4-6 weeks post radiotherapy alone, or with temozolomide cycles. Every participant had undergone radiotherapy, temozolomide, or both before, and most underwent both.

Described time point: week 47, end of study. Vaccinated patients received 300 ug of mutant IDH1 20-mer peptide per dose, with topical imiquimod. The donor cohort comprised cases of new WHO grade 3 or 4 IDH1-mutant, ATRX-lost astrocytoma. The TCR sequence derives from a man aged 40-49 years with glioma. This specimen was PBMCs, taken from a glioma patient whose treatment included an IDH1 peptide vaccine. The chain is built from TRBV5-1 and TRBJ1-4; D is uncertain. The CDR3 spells CASSLARTNEKLFF. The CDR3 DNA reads TGCGCCAGCAGCTTGGCTAGAACAAATGAAAAACTGTTTTTT. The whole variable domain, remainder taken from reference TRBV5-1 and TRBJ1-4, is KAGVTQTPRYLIKTRGQQVTLSCSPISGHRSVSWYQQTPGQGLQFLFEYFSETQRNKGNFPGRFSGRQFSNSRSEMNVSTLELGDSALYLCASSLARTNEKLFFGSGTQLSVL.